These 23 T cell receptor beta chains came from one sample sequenced in a study of T-cell reconstitution after alpha-beta-depleted transplantation in children. TCRbeta library construction was performed incorporating unique molecular identifiers. One entry per CDR3 protein, called by TCRdb with MiXCR from the PCR reads. In the table there are over 150,000 distinct CDR3 sequences, roughly 15% of which are singletons. Sequences were derived from PBMCs from the stem cell graft donor, sampled from the stem cell graft. The receptors originated from a human donor who donated a stem cell graft to a child with acute lymphoblastic leukemia.

At least ten counts were recorded for this clonotype. The chain uses TRBV28 and TRBJ2-7; a possible D gene is TRBD2 (5 bases). Germline V gene lookup returns CDR1 MDHEN and CDR2 SYDVKM. V gave up 7 bases and J gave up 2 bases, with 15 bases separating them. This CDR3 region has 14 residues. The CDR3, as DNA: TGTGCCAGCATTACCGGGAAAGGAACCTACGAGCAGTACTTC. It yields the protein CASITGKGTYEQYF. Together with reference TRBV28 and TRBJ2-7, the CDR3 gives the full variable domain: DVKVTQSSRYLVKRTGEKVFLECVQDMDHENMFWYRQDPGLGLRLIYFSYDVKMKEKGDIPEGYSVSREKKERFSLILESASTNQTSMYLCASITGKGTYEQYFGPGTRLTVT.

This clonotype turned up a few times. The genes are TRBV5-1 and TRBJ2-6, with TRBD1 identical over 7 bases. V was clipped by 3 bases and J by 2 bases; unmatched bases: 8. Germline V gene sequence: CDR1 SGHRS, CDR2 YFSETQ. The CDR3 totals 17 residues. The CDR3 spells CASSYGQVSPGANVLTF. CDR3 DNA: TGCGCCAGCAGCTATGGACAGGTTAGCCCTGGGGCCAACGTCCTGACTTTC.

This clonotype has ten or more counts. The chain recombines TRBV7-9 with TRBJ2-1; TRBD2 agrees at 13 bases. The CDR3 sequence is 17 residues long. CDR1 and CDR2 (germline): SEHNR, FQNEAQ (reference sequence). V trimming: 5 bases; J trimming: 6 bases; junction bases outside the gene matches: 10. The CDR3 here is CASSPRRTSGRGNEQFF. CDR3 in DNA: TGTGCCAGCAGCCCCCGAAGGACTAGCGGGAGAGGCAATGAGCAGTTCTTC.

This clonotype was observed at least ten times. CDR3 coding DNA: TGTGCCAGCAGCGCCCCCCGGGACAGGGAAAGGGGGGCCCAGTACTTC. This encodes CASSAPRDRERGAQYF. The V call is TRBV12-3 or TRBV12-4, the J call TRBJ2-5; 9 bases match TRBD1. V lost 6 bases, J lost 9 bases, and 17 bases stayed unmatched. The CDR3 totals 16 residues.

This clonotype was recorded at least ten times. V is TRBV29-1 and J is TRBJ2-5; tentative D call: TRBD2 (8 bases). Trimming pared 8 bases from V and 5 bases from J, leaving 24 bases between. Per the germline V gene, CDR1 is SQVTM and CDR2 is ANQGSEA. The CDR3 loop spans 15 amino acids. The CDR3 nucleotides are TGCAGCTGTCCCCCCCAAGGGGGCGGGGGGGAGACCCAGTACTTC. It specifies CSCPPQGGGGETQYF.

The gene calls are TRBV7-8 and TRBJ2-7; D remains ambiguous. The CDR3 has 13 residues. Germline assignment: CDR1 SGHVS and CDR2 FQNEAQ. Trimming pared 3 bases from V and 7 bases from J, leaving 13 bases between. The DNA for the CDR3 is TGTGCCAGCAGCTTCCCTCTCGACCGGGAGCAGTACTTC. Translating it yields CASSFPLDREQYF.

There are many counts of this clonotype. The chain combines TRBV12-3 or TRBV12-4 with TRBJ2-4, with TRBD1 identical over 8 bases. The CDR3 is 13 residues long. With 3 bases clipped from V and 8 bases from J, the junction kept 3 bases outside the gene matches. CDR3 coding DNA: TGTGCCAGCAGTTTCAGGGGGCGAGACATTCAGTACTTC. Translation gives CASSFRGRDIQYF.

As to this clonotype: It may be a read error: a sequence one base away is much more abundant. No conserved phenylalanine or tryptophan is present at the end of the CDR3, so a read error is the likely explanation. The gene calls are TRBV20-1 and TRBJ2-7; 8 bases fit TRBD1. V dropped 0 bases and J dropped 5; count of bases not matched to a gene: 12. The CDR3 totals 16 residues. CDR1 is DFQATT, CDR2 SNEGSKA, per germline (reference sequence). The CDR3 DNA is TGCAGTGCTAGAGATCTCATCAGGACAGGGACTCACGAGCAGTACTTG. Translation gives CSARDLIRTGTHEQYL.

This clonotype has a count of ten or more. The rearrangement links TRBV5-1 to TRBJ2-5; possible D gene TRBD1, 5 bases. V lost 3 bases, J lost 4 bases, and 16 bases lay in between. The CDR3 contains 15 residues. Looked up from germline, CDR1 is SGHRS and CDR2 is YFSETQ. For the CDR3, the DNA is TGCGCCAGCAGCTCCGGTGGGTTAAGGGGAGAGACCCAGTACTTC. Its protein is CASSSGGLRGETQYF.

This clonotype appeared a few times. The chain recombines TRBV7-2 with TRBJ2-5, with a tentative D call TRBD1 (6 bases). The length of the CDR3 is 19 residues. CDR1 and CDR2 (germline): SGHTA, FQGNSA. Deletions cut 3 bases from V and 1 base from J, with 24 bases between. The CDR3: CASSFFRDTLFRSQETQYF. In DNA, the CDR3 is TGTGCCAGCAGCTTTTTCCGGGACACGCTTTTTCGATCCCAAGAGACCCAGTACTTC.

This clonotype was seen at least ten times. The chain couples TRBV4-1 to TRBJ1-2, with 10 bases matching TRBD1. Germline V gene sequence: CDR1 MGHRA, CDR2 YSYEKL. The CDR3 is made up of 14 amino acids. V was clipped by 3 bases and J by 8 bases; unmatched bases: 6. The CDR3 nucleotides read TGCGCCAGCAGCCAGCCGGGACAGGGGTCCGGCTACACCTTC. Its protein product is CASSQPGQGSGYTF.

This clonotype has at least ten counts. This rearrangement joins TRBV5-6 to TRBJ2-6, with a possible D match to TRBD1 (5 bases). With 6 bases removed from V and 0 bases from J, the gap between germline ends came to 16 bases. CDR3 size: 17 residues. The germline V gene has CDR1 SGHDT and CDR2 YYEEEE. This CDR3 is CASISVGPSSGANVLTF. In DNA, the CDR3 is TGTGCCAGCATCTCCGTGGGGCCTTCCTCTGGGGCCAACGTCCTGACTTTC.

Many counts were recorded for this clonotype. The rearrangement joins TRBV20-1 to TRBJ2-1; 8 nucleotides line up with TRBD1. V lost 6 bases, J lost 4 bases, and 11 bases stayed unmatched. The CDR3 has 15 amino acids. Germline values: CDR1 DFQATT, CDR2 SNEGSKA (reference sequence). In nucleotides, the CDR3 is TGCAGTGCCCAACGGCCGAGACAGGGGTACAATGAGCAGTTCTTC. This gives the protein CSAQRPRQGYNEQFF.

This clonotype was detected many times. The rearrangement joins TRBV20-1 to TRBJ2-1; TRBD2 aligns across 9 bases. The V gene's germline CDR1 is DFQATT and CDR2 SNEGSKA (reference sequence). This CDR3 spans 16 amino acids. Trimming cost V 3 bases and J 0 bases; bases outside gene matches: 6. CDR3 in amino acids: CSASSLSGSSYNEQFF. CDR3 DNA: TGCAGTGCTAGTTCCCTTAGCGGGAGCTCCTACAATGAGCAGTTCTTC.

This clonotype was counted at least ten times. The gene calls are TRBV21-1 and TRBJ2-7; TRBD1 is the table's D call, not checked against the DNA. TRBV21-1 has pseudogene status. The CDR3 length is 16 residues. The CDR3 nucleotides are TGTGCCAGCAGCAAAGCGCAAGGGACGAATCTCTACGAGCAGTACTTC. Encoded protein: CASSKAQGTNLYEQYF.

The chain couples TRBV11-3 to TRBJ2-7; tentatively, D is TRBD2 (6 bases). CDR1 and CDR2 from the germline V gene are SGHNT and YENEEA. The CDR3 loop spans 17 amino acids. V was clipped by 5 bases and J by 4 bases, with 24 bases between them. This CDR3 is CASSRSSLGGELYEQYF. Here the CDR3 DNA reads TGTGCCAGCAGCCGATCGAGCTTGGGAGGTGAATTGTACGAGCAGTACTTC.

This clonotype was recorded many times. The chain has TRBV5-1 and TRBJ2-7, with unresolved D. This CDR3 contains 16 residues. V lost 4 bases and J lost 0, with 17 bases in between. Germline V gene lookup returns CDR1 SGHRS and CDR2 YFSETQ. The chain's CDR3 is CASSPHLGRRSYEQYF. CDR3 bases: TGCGCCAGCAGCCCCCACCTAGGACGGCGCTCCTACGAGCAGTACTTC.

This rearrangement joins TRBV11-2 to TRBJ2-1, with D possibly being TRBD1 or TRBD2 (5 bases each). Germline V gene data show CDR1 as SGHAT and CDR2 as FQNNGV. V gave up 11 bases and J gave up 1 base, with 12 bases separating them. The CDR3 is made up of 13 amino acids. CDR3: CAFGEGSYNEQFF. The CDR3 bases are TGTGCCTTCGGAGAGGGGTCCTACAATGAGCAGTTCTTC.

This clonotype was observed many times. This sequence joins TRBV15 and TRBJ1-2; 7 bases are a match to TRBD1. CDR3 length: 15 residues. CDR1 is LNHNV and CDR2 is YYDKDF in the germline V gene (reference sequence). V trimming: 3 bases; J trimming: 4 bases; junction bases outside the gene matches: 8. The CDR3, as DNA: TGTGCCACCAGCAGCGAGCTCGGGACAGCCTATGGCTACACCTTC. This encodes CATSSELGTAYGYTF.

This clonotype has just one count. V usage is TRBV7-9 and J usage is TRBJ1-1, with 9 bases matching TRBD1. The CDR3 runs 14 residues. After removal of 5 bases from V and 5 bases from J, the junction contained 6 bases not matched to a gene. From germline, CDR1 is SEHNR and CDR2 FQNEAQ (reference sequence). DNA of the CDR3: TGTGCCAGCAGCCATGGGACAGGGCGAACTGAAGCTTTCTTT. Its protein product is CASSHGTGRTEAFF.

This clonotype was picked up many times. The chain combines TRBV7-2 with TRBJ1-6; a possible D gene is TRBD1 (5 bases). The CDR3 is 13 residues long. The germline V gene encodes CDR1 SGHTA and CDR2 FQGNSA. The V end was cut by 2 bases, the J end by 6 bases, with 5 bases between. The CDR3 bases are TGTGCCAGCAGCTTAAGGGGTAATTCACCCCTCCACTTT. Protein product: CASSLRGNSPLHF.

This clonotype was counted a few times. The V call is TRBV20-1, the J call TRBJ2-1; 10 bases agree with TRBD2. Germline V lookup: CDR1 DFQATT, CDR2 SNEGSKA (reference sequence). The CDR3 contains 16 residues. V gave up 5 bases and J gave up 3 bases; unmatched junction bases: 10. The chain's CDR3 is CSAPGPLAGDYNEQFF. Written as DNA, the CDR3 is TGCAGTGCTCCCGGCCCGCTAGCGGGAGACTACAATGAGCAGTTCTTC.

This clonotype has a count of ten or more. The V call is TRBV4-1, the J call TRBJ1-1; 8 positions agree with TRBD1. CDR3 length: 14 residues. Trimming took 2 bases from V and 4 from J; bases not matched to a gene: 3. The germline V gene encodes CDR1 MGHRA and CDR2 YSYEKL. The CDR3 nucleotides are TGCGCCAGCAGCCAACTAGACAGGGGCACTGAAGCTTTCTTT. Encoded protein: CASSQLDRGTEAFF.